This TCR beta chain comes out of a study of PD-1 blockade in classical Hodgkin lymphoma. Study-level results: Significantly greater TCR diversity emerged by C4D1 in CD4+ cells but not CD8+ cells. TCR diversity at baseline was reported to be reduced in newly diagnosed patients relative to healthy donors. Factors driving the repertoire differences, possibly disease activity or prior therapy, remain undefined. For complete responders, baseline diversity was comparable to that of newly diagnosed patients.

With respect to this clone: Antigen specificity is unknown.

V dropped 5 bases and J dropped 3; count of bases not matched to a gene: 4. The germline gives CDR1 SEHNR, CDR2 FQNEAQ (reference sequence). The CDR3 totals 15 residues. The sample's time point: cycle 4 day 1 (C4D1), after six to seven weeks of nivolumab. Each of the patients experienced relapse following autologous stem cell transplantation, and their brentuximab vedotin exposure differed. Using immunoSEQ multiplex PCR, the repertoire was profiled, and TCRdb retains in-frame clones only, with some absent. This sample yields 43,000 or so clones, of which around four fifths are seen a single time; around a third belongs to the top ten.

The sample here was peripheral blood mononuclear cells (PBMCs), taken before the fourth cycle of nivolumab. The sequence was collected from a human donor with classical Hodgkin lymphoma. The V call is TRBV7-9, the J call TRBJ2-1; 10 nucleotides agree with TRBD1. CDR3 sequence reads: CASSQTGGGYNEQFF. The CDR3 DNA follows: TGTGCCAGCAGCCAGACAGGGGGCGGCTACAATGAGCAGTTCTTC.